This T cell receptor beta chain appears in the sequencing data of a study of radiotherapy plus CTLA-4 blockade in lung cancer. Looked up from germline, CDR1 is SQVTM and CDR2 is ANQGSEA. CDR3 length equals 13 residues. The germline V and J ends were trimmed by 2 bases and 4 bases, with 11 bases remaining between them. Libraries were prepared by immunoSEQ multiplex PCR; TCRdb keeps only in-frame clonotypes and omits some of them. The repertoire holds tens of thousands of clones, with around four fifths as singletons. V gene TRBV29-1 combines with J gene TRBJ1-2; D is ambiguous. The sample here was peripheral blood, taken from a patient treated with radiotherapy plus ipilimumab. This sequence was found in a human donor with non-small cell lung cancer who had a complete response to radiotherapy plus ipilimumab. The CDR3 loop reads CSVEQADFYGYTF. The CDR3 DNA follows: TGCAGCGTTGAACAGGCCGACTTCTATGGCTACACCTTC.